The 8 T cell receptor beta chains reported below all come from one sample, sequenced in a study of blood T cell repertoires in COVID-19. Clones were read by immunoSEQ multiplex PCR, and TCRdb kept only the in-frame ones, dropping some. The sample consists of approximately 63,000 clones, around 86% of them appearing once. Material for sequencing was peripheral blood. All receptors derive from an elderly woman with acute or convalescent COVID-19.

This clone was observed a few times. Here the CDR3 DNA reads TGTGCCAGTAGACCTTTGACAGGGGTTGGCTACACCTTC. Translation: CASRPLTGVGYTF. The chain employs TRBV19 and TRBJ1-2, with TRBD1 matching over 8 bases. V shed 6 bases and J 7 bases; nucleotides not matched to a gene: 7. Germline V gives CDR1 LNHDA, CDR2 SQIVND (reference sequence). CDR3 length equals 13 residues. Using reference TRBV19 and TRBJ1-2 for the parts outside the CDR3, the full variable domain is DGGITQSPKYLFRKEGQNVTLSCEQNLNHDAMYWYRQDPGQGLRLIYYSQIVNDFQKGDIAEGYSVSREKKESFPLTVTSAQKNPTAFYLCASRPLTGVGYTFGSGTRLTVV.

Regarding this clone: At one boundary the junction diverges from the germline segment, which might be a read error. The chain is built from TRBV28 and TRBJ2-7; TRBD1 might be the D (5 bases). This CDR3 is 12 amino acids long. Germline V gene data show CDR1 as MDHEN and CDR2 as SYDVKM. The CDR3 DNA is TGTGCCAGCAGTTTAATTAGCAGGGTTCGGGACTTC. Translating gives CASSLISRVRDF.

The CDR3 bases are TGTGCCAGCTCACCGGCGCGGTTGGAGACCCAGTACTTC. Its translation: CASSPARLETQYF. The V and J genes are TRBV18 and TRBJ2-5; no firm D call. V dropped 3 bases and J dropped 5 bases, with 10 bases sitting between them. The V gene's germline CDR1 is KGHSH and CDR2 LQKENI. The CDR3 runs to 13 residues.

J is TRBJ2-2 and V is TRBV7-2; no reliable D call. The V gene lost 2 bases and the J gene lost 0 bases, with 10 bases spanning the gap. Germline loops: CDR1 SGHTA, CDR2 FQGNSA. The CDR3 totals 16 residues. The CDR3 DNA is TGTGCCAGCAGCTTAACGTGGGCAACGAACACCGGGGAGCTGTTTTTT. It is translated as CASSLTWATNTGELFF. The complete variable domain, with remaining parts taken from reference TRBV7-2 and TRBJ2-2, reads GAGVSQSPSNKVTEKGKDVELRCDPISGHTALYWYRQSLGQGLEFLIYFQGNSAPDKSGLPSDRFSAERTGGSVSTLTIQRTQQEDSAVYLCASSLTWATNTGELFFGEGSRLTVL.

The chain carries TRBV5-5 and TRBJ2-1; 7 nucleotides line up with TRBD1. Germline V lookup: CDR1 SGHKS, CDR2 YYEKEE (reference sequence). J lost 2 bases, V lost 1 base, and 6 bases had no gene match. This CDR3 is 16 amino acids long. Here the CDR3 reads CASSLYGTATYNEQFF. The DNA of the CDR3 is TGTGCCAGCAGCTTGTATGGGACAGCTACCTACAATGAGCAGTTCTTC.

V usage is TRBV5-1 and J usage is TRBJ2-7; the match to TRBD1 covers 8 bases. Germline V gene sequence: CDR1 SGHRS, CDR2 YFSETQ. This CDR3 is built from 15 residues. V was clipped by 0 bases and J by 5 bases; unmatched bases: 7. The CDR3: CASSLEAGQGDEQYF. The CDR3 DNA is TGCGCCAGCAGCTTGGAGGCTGGACAGGGTGACGAGCAGTACTTC.

The CDR3 reads CASSPLQGVDTQYF. CDR3 nucleotide sequence: TGTGCCAGTAGTCCGCTACAGGGGGTAGATACGCAGTATTTT. This chain connects TRBV19 to TRBJ2-3; TRBD1 agrees at 8 bases. This CDR3 spans 14 amino acids. Germline-derived CDR1 and CDR2 are LNHDA and SQIVND (reference sequence). V shed 5 bases and J 5 bases; nucleotides not matched to a gene: 6.

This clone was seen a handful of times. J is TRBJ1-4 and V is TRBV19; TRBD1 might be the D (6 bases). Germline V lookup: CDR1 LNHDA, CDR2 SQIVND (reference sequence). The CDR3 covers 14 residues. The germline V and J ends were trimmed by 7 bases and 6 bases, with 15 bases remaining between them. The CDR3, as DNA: TGTGCCAGTAAGCGGGGCGGGGGCGATGAAAAACTGTTTTTT. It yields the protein CASKRGGGDEKLFF.